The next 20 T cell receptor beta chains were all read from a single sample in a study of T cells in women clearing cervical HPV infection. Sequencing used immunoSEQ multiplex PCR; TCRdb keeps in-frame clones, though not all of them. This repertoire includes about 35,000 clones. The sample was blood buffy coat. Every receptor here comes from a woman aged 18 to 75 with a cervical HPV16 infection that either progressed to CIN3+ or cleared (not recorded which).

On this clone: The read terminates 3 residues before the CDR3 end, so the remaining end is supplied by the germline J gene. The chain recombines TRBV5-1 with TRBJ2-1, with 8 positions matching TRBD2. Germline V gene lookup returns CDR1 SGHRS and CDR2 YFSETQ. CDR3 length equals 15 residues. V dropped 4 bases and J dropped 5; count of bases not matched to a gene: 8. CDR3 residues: CASSQAGGGNNEQFF. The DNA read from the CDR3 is TGCGCCAGCAGCCAGGCGGGGGGAGGGAACAATGAG.

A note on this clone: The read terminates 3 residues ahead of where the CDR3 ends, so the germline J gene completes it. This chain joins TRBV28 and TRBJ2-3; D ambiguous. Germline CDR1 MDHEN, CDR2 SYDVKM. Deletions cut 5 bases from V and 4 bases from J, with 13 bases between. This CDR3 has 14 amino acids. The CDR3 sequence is CASSPDINADTQYF. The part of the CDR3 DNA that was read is TGTGCCAGCAGTCCAGACATAAATGCAGATACG. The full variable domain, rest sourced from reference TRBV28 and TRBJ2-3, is DVKVTQSSRYLVKRTGEKVFLECVQDMDHENMFWYRQDPGLGLRLIYFSYDVKMKEKGDIPEGYSVSREKKERFSLILESASTNQTSMYLCASSPDINADTQYFGPGTRLTVL.

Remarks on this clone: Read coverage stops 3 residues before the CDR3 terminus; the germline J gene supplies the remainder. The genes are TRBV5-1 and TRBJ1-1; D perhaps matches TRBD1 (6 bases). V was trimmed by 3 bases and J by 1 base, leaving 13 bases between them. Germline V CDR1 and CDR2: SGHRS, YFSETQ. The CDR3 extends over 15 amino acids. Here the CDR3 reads CASSSSGQPNTEAFF. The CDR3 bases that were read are TGCGCCAGCAGCTCAAGTGGACAGCCGAACACTGAA.

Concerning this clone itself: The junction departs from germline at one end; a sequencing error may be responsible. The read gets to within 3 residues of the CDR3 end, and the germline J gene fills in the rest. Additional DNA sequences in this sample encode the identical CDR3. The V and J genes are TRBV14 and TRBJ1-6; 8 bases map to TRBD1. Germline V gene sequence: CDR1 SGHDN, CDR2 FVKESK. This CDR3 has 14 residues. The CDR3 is CASSQDRGNSPLHF. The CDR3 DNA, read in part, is TGTGCCAGCAGTCAAGACAGGGGAAATTCACCC.

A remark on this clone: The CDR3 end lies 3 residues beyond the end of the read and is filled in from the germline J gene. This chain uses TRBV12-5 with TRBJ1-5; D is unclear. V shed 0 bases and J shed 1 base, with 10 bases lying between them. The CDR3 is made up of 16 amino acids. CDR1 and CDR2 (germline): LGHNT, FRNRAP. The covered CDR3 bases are TGTGCTAGTGGTTTGGTACTTACGGGGAGCAATCAGCCC. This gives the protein CASGLVLTGSNQP. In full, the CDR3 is CASGLVLTGSNQPQHF.

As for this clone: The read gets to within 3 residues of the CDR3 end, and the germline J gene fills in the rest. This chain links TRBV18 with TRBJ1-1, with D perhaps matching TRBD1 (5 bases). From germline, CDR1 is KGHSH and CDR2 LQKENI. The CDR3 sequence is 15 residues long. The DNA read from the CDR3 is TGTGCCAGCTCTCCCCAAGGGGCCAGGGAGGAGACA. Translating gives CASSPQGAREET. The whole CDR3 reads CASSPQGAREETAFF.

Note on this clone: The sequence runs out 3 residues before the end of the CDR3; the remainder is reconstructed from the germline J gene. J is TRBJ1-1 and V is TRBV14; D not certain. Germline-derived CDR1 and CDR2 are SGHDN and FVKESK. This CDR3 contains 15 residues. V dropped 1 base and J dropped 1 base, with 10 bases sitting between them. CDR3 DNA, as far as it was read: TGTGCCAGCAGCCAAGCGTTAGCCGCGAACACTGAA. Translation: CASSQALAANTE. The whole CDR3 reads CASSQALAANTEAFF.

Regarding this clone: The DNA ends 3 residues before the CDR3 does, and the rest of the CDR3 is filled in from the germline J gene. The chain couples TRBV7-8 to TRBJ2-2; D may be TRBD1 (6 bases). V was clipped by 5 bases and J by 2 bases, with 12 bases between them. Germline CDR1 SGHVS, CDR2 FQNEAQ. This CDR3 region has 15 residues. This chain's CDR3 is CASSTTGPNTGELFF. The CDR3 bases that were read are TGTGCCAGCAGCACCACAGGGCCTAACACCGGGGAG. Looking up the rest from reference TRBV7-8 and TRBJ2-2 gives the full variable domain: GAGVSQSPRYKVAKRGQDVALRCDPISGHVSLFWYQQALGQGPEFLTYFQNEAQLDKSGLPSDRFFAERPEGSVSTLKIQRTQQEDSAVYLCASSTTGPNTGELFFGEGSRLTVL.

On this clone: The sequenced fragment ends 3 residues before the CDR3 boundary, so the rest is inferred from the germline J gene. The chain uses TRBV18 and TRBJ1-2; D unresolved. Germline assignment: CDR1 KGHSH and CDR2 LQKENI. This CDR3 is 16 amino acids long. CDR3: CASSPRLAGNTDTYTF. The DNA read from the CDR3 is TGTGCCAGCTCACCCCGACTAGCGGGTAACACAGATACC.

CDR3 sequence: CASSLTGSGNQPQHF. The sequenced part of the CDR3 DNA is TGTGCCAGCAGCTTGACAGGGTCGGGCAATCAGCCC. The chain carries TRBV5-5 and TRBJ1-5, with TRBD1 as a possible D gene (6 bases). With the read ending 3 residues before the CDR3 end, the germline J gene is used to fill in that end. The CDR3 has 15 residues. V shed 1 base and J shed 2 bases, with 10 bases lying between them. Germline lookup yields CDR1 SGHKS and CDR2 YYEKEE (reference sequence).

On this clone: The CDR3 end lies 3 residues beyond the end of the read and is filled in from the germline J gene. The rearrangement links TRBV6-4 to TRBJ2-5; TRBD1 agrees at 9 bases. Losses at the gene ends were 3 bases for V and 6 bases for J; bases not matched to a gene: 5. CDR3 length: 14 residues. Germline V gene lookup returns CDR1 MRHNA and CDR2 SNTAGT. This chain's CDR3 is CASSEGQGSQTQYF. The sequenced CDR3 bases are TGTGCCAGCAGTGAGGGACAGGGTAGTCAGACC.

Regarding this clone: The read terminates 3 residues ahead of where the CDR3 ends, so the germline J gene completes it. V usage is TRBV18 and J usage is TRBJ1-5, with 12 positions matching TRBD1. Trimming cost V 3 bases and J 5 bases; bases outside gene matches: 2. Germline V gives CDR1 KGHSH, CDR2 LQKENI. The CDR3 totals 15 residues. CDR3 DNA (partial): TGTGCCAGCTCACCTGGGACAGGGGGCGATCAGCCC. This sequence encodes CASSPGTGGDQP. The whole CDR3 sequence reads CASSPGTGGDQPQHF.

The sequenced part of the CDR3 DNA is TGTGCCAGCAGTTTAAATAGCGGGGGGTGGGAGACC. This encodes CASSLNSGGWET. Given in full, the CDR3 is CASSLNSGGWETQYF. This chain uses TRBV12-3 or TRBV12-4 with TRBJ2-5, with 10 bases aligning to TRBD2. The CDR3 extends 3 residues past the end of the read, so its final part is completed from the germline J gene. Losses at the gene ends were 2 bases for V and 5 bases for J; bases not matched to a gene: 5. The CDR3 covers 15 residues.

Partial CDR3 DNA: TGTGCCAGTAGTGTACAAACAGGGGCTCGGGACGAC. Its translation: CASSVQTGARDD. The whole CDR3 protein reads CASSVQTGARDDYTF. V usage is TRBV19 and J usage is TRBJ1-2; TRBD1 matches at 7 bases. The read comes to an end 3 residues before the CDR3 does, leaving the germline J gene to fill in the end. Germline V CDR1 and CDR2: LNHDA, SQIVND (reference sequence). The CDR3 consists of 15 residues.

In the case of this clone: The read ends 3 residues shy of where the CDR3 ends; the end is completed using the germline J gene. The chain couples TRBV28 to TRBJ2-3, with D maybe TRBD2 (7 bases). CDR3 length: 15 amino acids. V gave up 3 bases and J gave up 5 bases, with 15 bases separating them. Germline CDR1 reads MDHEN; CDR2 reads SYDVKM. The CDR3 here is CASSFRGGAVDTQYF. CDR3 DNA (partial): TGTGCCAGCAGTTTTAGGGGGGGGGCCGTAGATACG. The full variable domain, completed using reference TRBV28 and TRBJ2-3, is DVKVTQSSRYLVKRTGEKVFLECVQDMDHENMFWYRQDPGLGLRLIYFSYDVKMKEKGDIPEGYSVSREKKERFSLILESASTNQTSMYLCASSFRGGAVDTQYFGPGTRLTVL.

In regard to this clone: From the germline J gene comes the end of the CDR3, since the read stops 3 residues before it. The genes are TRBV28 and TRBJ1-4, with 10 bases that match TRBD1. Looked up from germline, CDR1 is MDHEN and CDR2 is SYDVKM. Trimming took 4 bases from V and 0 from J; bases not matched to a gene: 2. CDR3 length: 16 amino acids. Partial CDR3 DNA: TGTGCCAGCAGTTATGGGACAGGGGCAACTAATGAAAAA. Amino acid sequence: CASSYGTGATNEK. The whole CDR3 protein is CASSYGTGATNEKLFF. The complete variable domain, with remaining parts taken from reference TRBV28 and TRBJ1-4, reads DVKVTQSSRYLVKRTGEKVFLECVQDMDHENMFWYRQDPGLGLRLIYFSYDVKMKEKGDIPEGYSVSREKKERFSLILESASTNQTSMYLCASSYGTGATNEKLFFGSGTQLSVL.

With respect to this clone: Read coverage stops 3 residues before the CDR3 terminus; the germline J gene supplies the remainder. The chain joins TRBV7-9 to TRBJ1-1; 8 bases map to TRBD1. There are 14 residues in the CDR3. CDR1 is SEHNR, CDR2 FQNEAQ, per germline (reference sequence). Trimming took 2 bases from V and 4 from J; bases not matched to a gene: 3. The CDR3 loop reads CASSLLQGGTEAFF. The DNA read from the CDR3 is TGTGCCAGCAGCTTATTACAGGGGGGCACTGAA.

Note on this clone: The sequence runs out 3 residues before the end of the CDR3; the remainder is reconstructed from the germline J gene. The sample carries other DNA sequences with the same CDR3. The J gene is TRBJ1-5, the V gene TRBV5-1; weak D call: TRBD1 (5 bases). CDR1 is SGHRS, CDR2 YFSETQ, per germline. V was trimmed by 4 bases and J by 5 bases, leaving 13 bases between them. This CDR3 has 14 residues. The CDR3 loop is CASSPDRGDQPQHF. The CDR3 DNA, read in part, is TGCGCCAGCAGCCCCGATCGGGGGGATCAGCCC.

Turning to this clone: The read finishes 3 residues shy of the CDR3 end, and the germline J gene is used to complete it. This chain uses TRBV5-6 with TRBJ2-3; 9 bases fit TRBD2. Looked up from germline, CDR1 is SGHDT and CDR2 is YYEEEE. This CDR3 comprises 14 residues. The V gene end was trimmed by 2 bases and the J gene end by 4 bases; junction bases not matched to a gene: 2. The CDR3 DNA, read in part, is TGTGCCAGCAGCTTTAGCGGGAGTTCAGATACG. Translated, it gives CASSFSGSSDT. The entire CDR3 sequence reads CASSFSGSSDTQYF.

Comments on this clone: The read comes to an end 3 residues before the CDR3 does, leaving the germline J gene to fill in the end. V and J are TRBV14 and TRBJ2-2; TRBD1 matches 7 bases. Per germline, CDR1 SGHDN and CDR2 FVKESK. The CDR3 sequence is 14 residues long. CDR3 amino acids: CASSQGQHNSPLFF. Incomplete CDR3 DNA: TGTGCCAGCAGCCAGGGACAGCACAATTCACCG.